A single count supports the clone carrying this TCR beta chain. This record belongs to a study of blood T cell repertoires in COVID-19. For the study at large: Italy, Spain and the United States were the sources of the convalescent and acute COVID-19 samples. T cells, B-cell-depleted T cells, or PBMCs provided the cDNA or gDNA that served as material.

Study processing details: By means of reference gene primer amplification, nucleated cell counts were estimated. The assay was immunoSEQ multiplex PCR, and TCRdb's table has in-frame clones only and misses some. V and J calls and clone size are copied from that table; D and trimming were computed from the DNA. The sample consists of more than 100,000 clones, 78% of them appearing once. This TCR derives from a man between 65 and 79 years old with acute or convalescent COVID-19. The sequenced sample was peripheral blood.

CDR3 in amino acids: CASSLGQQEAFF. CDR3 nucleotides: TGTGCCAGCAGTTTAGGACAACAAGAAGCTTTCTTT. The rearrangement uses TRBV12-3 or TRBV12-4 and TRBJ1-1; D is unclear. The CDR3 consists of 12 residues. The V gene lost 1 base and the J gene lost 8 bases, with 8 bases spanning the gap.